The clone carrying this TCR beta chain showed up many times. From RNA transcripts, TCR beta CDR3 regions were amplified. RT-PCR in the first round (using the HTBI primer set) targeted the TCR CDR3. TCRdb used MiXCR to reprocess the multiplex PCR reads, holding one entry per CDR3 protein. Of approximately 330,000 distinct CDR3 sequences listed, about 20% are singletons. The germline V gene has CDR1 SGHRS and CDR2 YFSETQ. The CDR3 sequence is 17 residues long. With V trimmed by 0 bases and J by 4 bases, 6 bases remained unmatched. This sample was included in a study of T cells in Graves' hyperthyroidism and ophthalmopathy.

What was sequenced was blood. The receptor was derived from a woman aged 50 to 65 with Graves' hyperthyroidism. The J gene is TRBJ2-3, the V gene TRBV5-1, with TRBD2 identical over 12 bases. The CDR3 loop reads CASSLASSGRVADTQYF. The CDR3 bases are TGCGCCAGCAGCTTGGCCTCTAGCGGGAGGGTCGCAGATACGCAGTATTTT.